Each of the 11 T cell receptor beta chains below was sequenced from the same sample in a study of cytomegalovirus exposure and HLA in healthy donors. Primers included in the PCR were 60 Vbeta and 13 Jbeta primers. Some clones are missing from TCRdb's copy, which holds only in-frame ones; the method was immunoSEQ multiplex PCR. Among 150,000 to 200,000 clones listed, approximately 80% were seen once. The specimen was PBMCs. The receptors come from a man between 18 and 35 years old in good health and CMV-seronegative.

In this sample, this clone turned up a few times. V and J are TRBV6-5 and TRBJ1-1; D unresolved. Per germline, CDR1 MNHEY and CDR2 SVGAGI. V dropped 6 bases and J dropped 1 base, with 12 bases sitting between them. The CDR3 extends over 14 amino acids. The CDR3 nucleotides read TGTGCCAGCAGGGGTAACGAGGGGAACACTGAAGCTTTCTTT. Translated: CASRGNEGNTEAFF.

The chain joins TRBV27 to TRBJ2-3, with TRBD2 matching 13 bases. The CDR3 covers 16 residues. Germline V gene sequence: CDR1 MNHEY, CDR2 SMNVEV (reference sequence). The V segment lost 6 bases and the J segment 4 bases; nucleotides outside the gene matches: 7. CDR3: CASRSLAGGRADTQYF. CDR3 coding DNA: TGTGCCAGCAGGTCACTAGCGGGGGGGCGCGCAGATACGCAGTATTTT.

For the CDR3, the DNA is TGTGCCAGTACCCCCTCCATGGAGGGGAGGACAGATACGCAGTATTTT. Residues: CASTPSMEGRTDTQYF. The chain carries TRBV19 and TRBJ2-3; a weak D match, TRBD2 (6 bases). The CDR3 consists of 16 residues. Germline V gene data show CDR1 as LNHDA and CDR2 as SQIVND (reference sequence). The V end lost 7 bases, the J end lost 3 bases, and 20 bases lay between the germline ends.

The chain carries TRBV5-1 and TRBJ1-4, with D possibly matching TRBD1 (5 bases). The ends were cut back, 2 bases at V and 8 bases at J, with 13 bases in the middle. Germline V CDR1 and CDR2: SGHRS, YFSETQ. CDR3 length equals 14 residues. The CDR3 sequence: CASSFQGTEEKLFF. CDR3 nucleotide sequence: TGCGCCAGCAGCTTCCAAGGGACTGAGGAAAAACTGTTTTTT. The variable domain in full, with the rest retrieved from reference TRBV5-1 and TRBJ1-4, is KAGVTQTPRYLIKTRGQQVTLSCSPISGHRSVSWYQQTPGQGLQFLFEYFSETQRNKGNFPGRFSGRQFSNSRSEMNVSTLELGDSALYLCASSFQGTEEKLFFGSGTQLSVL.

In nucleotides, the CDR3 is TGTGCCAGCAGCTTGGGTCCCCAGGGAGAGACCCAGTACTTC. The encoded protein is CASSLGPQGETQYF. The chain employs TRBV5-6 and TRBJ2-5, with a tentative D call TRBD1 (5 bases). CDR1 is SGHDT, CDR2 YYEEEE, per germline. The V gene lost 0 bases and the J gene lost 4 bases, with 10 bases spanning the gap. The CDR3 covers 14 residues. Based on the CDR3 plus reference TRBV5-6 and TRBJ2-5, the full variable domain is DAGVTQSPTHLIKTRGQQVTLRCSPKSGHDTVSWYQQALGQGPQFIFQYYEEEERQRGNFPDRFSGHQFPNYSSELNVNALLLGDSALYLCASSLGPQGETQYFGPGTRLLVL.

CDR3 sequence reads: CASSQGQGAYEQYF. The CDR3 nucleotides are TGTGCCAGCAGCCAAGGACAGGGGGCGTACGAGCAGTACTTC. The rearrangement uses TRBV5-6 and TRBJ2-7, with 11 bases lining up with TRBD1. The CDR3 sequence is 14 residues long. J lost 4 bases, V lost 4 bases, and 4 bases had no gene match. Germline CDR1 is SGHDT and CDR2 is YYEEEE.

J is TRBJ1-5 and V is TRBV6-6, with TRBD1 identical over 8 bases. CDR3 length equals 16 residues. CDR1 and CDR2 from the germline V gene are MNHNY and SVGAGI (reference sequence). V lost 5 bases, J lost 3 bases, and 9 bases stayed unmatched. DNA for the CDR3: TGTGCCAGCAGTCCCGCCGGGACAGGAAACAATCAGCCCCAGCATTTT. Translation gives CASSPAGTGNNQPQHF.

Comments on this clone: This same CDR3 is encoded by further DNA sequences in the sample. This chain uses TRBV5-1 with TRBJ2-7, with 9 positions matching TRBD1. V gave up 2 bases and J gave up 0 bases; unmatched junction bases: 3. The germline V gene encodes CDR1 SGHRS and CDR2 YFSETQ. The CDR3 covers 15 residues. As DNA, the CDR3 is TGCGCCAGCAGCTTAGGGACAGGGTCCTCCTACGAGCAGTACTTC. Its translation: CASSLGTGSSYEQYF.

This sequence joins TRBV2 and TRBJ2-7; 7 nucleotides agree with TRBD2. CDR3 length: 15 amino acids. Per germline, CDR1 SNHLY and CDR2 FYNNEI. J lost 6 bases, V lost 4 bases, and 12 bases had no gene match. As DNA, the CDR3 is TGTGCCAGCAGTGTCATGGGAGGGAGGACTTCCGAGCAGTACTTC. Translating it yields CASSVMGGRTSEQYF.

This clone was detected a few times. The sample has other DNA sequences that encode this CDR3 too. The chain links TRBV2 to TRBJ1-5; D is undetermined. Trimming removed 4 bases at V and 2 bases at J, with 6 bases between. The CDR3 is 13 amino acids. The germline gives CDR1 SNHLY, CDR2 FYNNEI. The CDR3 nucleotides read TGTGCCAGCAGTGTTCAGGGCAATCAGCCCCAGCATTTT. Residues: CASSVQGNQPQHF.

The chain carries TRBV19 and TRBJ2-3; TRBD2 aligns across 8 bases. J was trimmed by 5 bases and V by 2 bases; bases with no gene match: 6. The V gene's germline CDR1 is LNHDA and CDR2 SQIVND (reference sequence). CDR3 length: 15 amino acids. The CDR3 loop reads CASSILAGLVDTQYF. For the CDR3, the DNA is TGTGCCAGTAGTATATTAGCGGGGCTTGTAGATACGCAGTATTTT.